Given below is one T cell receptor beta chain in context. This receptor's antigen is unknown. Qualities for individual bases were not recorded, and no much larger clone is one base off. The entry originates in a study of CD8 T cells in Susac syndrome (dated by TCRdb to about 2019). Background on the whole study: The study used repertoire sequencing to test whether antigen drove CD8+ T cell activation and differentiation in Susac syndrome. CD8+ T cell repertoire clonality was compared between some 12 healthy donors, some 14 Susac syndrome patients and roughly 15 multiple sclerosis patients.

As encoded in the germline V gene (reference sequence), CDR1 is MNHNY while CDR2 is SVGAGI. V is cut by 6 bases and J by 3 bases, and the space between the germline ends is 15 bases. Spanning cysteine to phenylalanine, the CDR3 consists of 15 amino acids. Only the CDR3 portion is preserved as DNA: 45 bases, with reading frame beginning at the first base. On the study overall, not on this receptor specifically: The study acknowledged that relatively few individuals were included in the TCR sequencing and HLA analysis.

High-throughput TCR beta sequencing profiled peripheral blood CD8+ and CD4+ T cells from healthy donors, Susac syndrome patients and multiple sclerosis patients. The multiple sclerosis controls were treatment-naive patients who had stable or active relapsing-remitting disease and met the revised McDonald criteria. Bulk CD8+ and CD4+ T cells were purified by magnetic negative isolation, whereas CD8+ TEMRA cells were enriched by FACS. Blood was collected in EDTA tubes and processed within 24 hours, with PBMCs isolated through density gradient centrifugation. PBMCs intended for TCR sequencing were cryopreserved in liquid nitrogen and were subsequently thawed in a 37 degrees C water bath. A purity of at least 90% was achieved for sorted or isolated CD4+, CD8+ and CD8+ TEMRA cells. RNA was extracted using the RNeasy kit, and roughly 0.5 to 1 microgram was reverse transcribed with random hexamers. The immunoSEQ multiplex PCR assay, which covers 54 Vbeta and 13 Jbeta segments, was used to amplify TCR beta CDR3 regions. To correct PCR amplification bias, a synthetic template baseline was used for both primer optimization and computational correction. In the paper's pipeline: Reads were assigned to V, D and J genes according to IMGT and analyzed in immunoSEQ Analyzer, with only productive sequences retained. Clonality was calculated as one minus the Shannon entropy normalized by log2 of the number of productive unique sequences. For each patient and control, public and private clones were evaluated among the 100 most prevalent clones. Susac-specific clones were defined as absent from healthy and MS cohorts, around 1,000 published viral clones and other ImmuneACCESS disease sequences. TCRdb itself trimmed the public reads at Q25 with fastp, ran MiXCR and retained productive beta chains. Entries that share a CDR3 protein sequence are merged under the most common genes and DNA. None of the V and J calls come from the authors' own analysis; TCRdb made them. Within this sample are around 270,000 distinct CDR3 sequences, with 85% of them counted one time only. The ten largest make up roughly 0.21% of the sample.

This chain is built from TRBV6-6 and TRBJ2-1; too little of a D gene remains to name it. What was sequenced was CD8+ T cells from PBMCs. This receptor was identified in a human donor with multiple sclerosis. The nucleotides read TGTGCCAGCAGCGTGTCGGCGGCAAACTACAATGAGCAGTTCTTC. It translates as CASSVSAANYNEQFF.